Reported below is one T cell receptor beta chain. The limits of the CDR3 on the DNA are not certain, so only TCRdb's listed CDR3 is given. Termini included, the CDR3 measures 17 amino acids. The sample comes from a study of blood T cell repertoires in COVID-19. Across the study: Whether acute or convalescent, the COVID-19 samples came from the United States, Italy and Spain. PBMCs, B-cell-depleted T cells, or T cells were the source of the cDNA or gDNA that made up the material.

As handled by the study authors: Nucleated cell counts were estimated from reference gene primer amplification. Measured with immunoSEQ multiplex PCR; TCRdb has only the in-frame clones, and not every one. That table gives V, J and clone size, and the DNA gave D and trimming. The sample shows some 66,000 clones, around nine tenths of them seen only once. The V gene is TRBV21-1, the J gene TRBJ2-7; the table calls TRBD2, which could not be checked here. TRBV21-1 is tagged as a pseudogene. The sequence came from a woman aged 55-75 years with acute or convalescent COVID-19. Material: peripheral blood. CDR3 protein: CASSKVGGGSYTYEQYV.